Shown below are 21 T cell receptor beta chains from a single sample sequenced in a study. TCRdb called the 5' RACE reads again in MiXCR, with one record for every CDR3 protein. This sample has roughly 42,000 distinct CDR3 sequences; around 30% occur once, and the top ten carry approximately 4.1%. The material sequenced was tumor-infiltrating memory CD4+ T cells sorted from the breast tumor. Subset in this sample: memory CD4+ T cells, CD4+CD45RO+CD25-. The receptor source for this set is a female donor with breast cancer.

A word on this clonotype: The junction differs from germline at one of its ends, possibly a read error. V usage is TRBV12-3 or TRBV12-4 and J usage is TRBJ1-2; D unresolved. This CDR3 spans 16 amino acids. CDR3 coding DNA: TGTGCCAGCGGTTTAGCCCCTGACCCCCGGCTCTATGGCTACACCTTC. Its translation: CASGLAPDPRLYGYTF.

The rearrangement joins TRBV27 to TRBJ2-7; 8 nucleotides match TRBD1. Germline V gene data show CDR1 as MNHEY and CDR2 as SMNVEV (reference sequence). J gave up 7 bases and V 4 bases, and 9 bases lay outside the gene matches. The CDR3 length is 14 residues. CDR3: CASSSAGGPGEQYF. DNA of the CDR3: TGTGCCAGCAGTTCAGCAGGGGGCCCTGGGGAGCAGTACTTC.

The chain recombines TRBV6-1 with TRBJ2-2, with 9 bases that match TRBD1. Germline values: CDR1 MNHNS, CDR2 SASEGT. The J segment lost 5 bases and the V segment lost 2 bases, leaving 6 bases of the junction unmatched. The CDR3 contains 16 residues. CDR3 DNA: TGTGCCAGCAGTGAAAGGGGACAGGGTGGGACCGGGGAGCTGTTTTTT. Its translation: CASSERGQGGTGELFF.

V and J are TRBV10-2 and TRBJ1-1, with unresolved D. The CDR3 is made up of 16 amino acids. Germline V CDR1 and CDR2: WSHSY, SAAADI. V was shortened by 4 bases and J by 4 bases, with 19 bases between the two germline ends. DNA for the CDR3: TGCGCCAGCAGTGCATCCCTCTCCCGCCGGGGCACTGAAGCTTTCTTT. Translation: CASSASLSRRGTEAFF.

This clonotype occurred a few times. The CDR3 region has the DNA TGTGCCAGCAGTGCCCTAGTGTCGTACGAGCAGTACTTC. Its protein is CASSALVSYEQYF. The chain recombines TRBV12-3 or TRBV12-4 with TRBJ2-7; D not resolved. Trimming cost V 5 bases and J 4 bases, with 12 bases left between them. CDR3 length: 13 residues.

This clonotype was seen a handful of times. V is TRBV9 and J is TRBJ2-5; tentative D call: TRBD2 (5 bases). The CDR3 has 13 amino acids. Trimming cost V 4 bases and J 2 bases, with 9 bases left between them. Germline assignment: CDR1 SGDLS and CDR2 YYNGEE. The CDR3 bases are TGTGCCAGCAGCCCTGAGGGACAAGAGACCCAGTACTTC. Translated: CASSPEGQETQYF.

This clonotype was seen repeatedly, ten times or more. V and J are TRBV4-1 and TRBJ2-3, with 10 bases aligning to TRBD2. J lost 11 bases, V lost 3 bases, and 8 bases had no gene match. CDR1 and CDR2 (germline): MGHRA, YSYEKL. CDR3 length equals 14 residues. CDR3 nucleotide sequence: TGCGCCAGCAGCCAGGGACTAGCGCCCGGCAGGCAGTATTTT. It yields the protein CASSQGLAPGRQYF.

The rearrangement uses TRBV4-1 and TRBJ1-1, with TRBD1 as a possible D gene (5 bases). The germline V gene has CDR1 MGHRA and CDR2 YSYEKL. The ends were cut back, 4 bases at V and 4 bases at J, with 34 bases in the middle. The CDR3 consists of 21 residues. CDR3 sequence: CASSRPTAAKRRGVRSTEAFF. CDR3 in DNA: TGCGCCAGCAGCCGACCCACAGCAGCCAAGAGGCGGGGGGTGAGGAGCACTGAAGCTTTCTTT.

This clonotype came up a few times. This chain links TRBV4-1 with TRBJ2-4; TRBD1 aligns across 9 bases. The V and J ends lost 4 bases and 3 bases, in that order; junction bases with no gene match: 10. CDR3 length: 17 amino acids. CDR1 and CDR2 from the germline V gene are MGHRA and YSYEKL. This chain's CDR3 is CASSRQTGGEGKNIQYF. CDR3 bases: TGCGCCAGCAGCCGCCAAACAGGGGGCGAAGGCAAAAACATTCAGTACTTC.

The chain uses TRBV28 and TRBJ1-2; no reliable D call. The V and J ends lost 1 base and 7 bases respectively, with 4 bases between them. In germline, CDR1 is MDHEN, CDR2 SYDVKM. CDR3 size: 11 residues. The CDR3 loop reads CASSLSGGYTF. DNA for the CDR3: TGTGCCAGCAGTTTATCGGGTGGCTACACCTTC.

The V call is TRBV5-1, the J call TRBJ1-2, with 7 bases matching TRBD1. This CDR3 region has 14 residues. The V gene's germline CDR1 is SGHRS and CDR2 YFSETQ. V was clipped by 0 bases and J by 11 bases; unmatched bases: 10. CDR3 region: CASSLDPHRGRYTF. In DNA form, the CDR3 reads TGCGCCAGCAGCTTGGACCCTCACAGGGGACGGTACACCTTC.

The chain couples TRBV6-5 to TRBJ2-7; D gene unclear. Trimming took off 0 bases at V and 0 bases at J, with 9 bases between the two ends. The V gene's germline CDR1 is MNHEY and CDR2 SVGAGI. The CDR3 spans 15 residues. The CDR3: CASSYSVSISYEQYF. CDR3 nucleotide sequence: TGTGCCAGCAGTTACTCGGTCAGTATCTCCTACGAGCAGTACTTC.

This clonotype appeared many times. The chain is built from TRBV6-5 and TRBJ2-7, with 7 bases identical to TRBD1. V shed 0 bases and J 2 bases; nucleotides not matched to a gene: 10. CDR1 MNHEY and CDR2 SVGAGI come from the germline V gene. The CDR3 is made up of 17 amino acids. The CDR3 DNA reads TGTGCCAGCAGTTACTCCTACGCTATAGGGGGCACCTACGAGCAGTACTTC. Translating it yields CASSYSYAIGGTYEQYF.

This clonotype was found a few times. The chain joins TRBV29-1 to TRBJ2-7, with D perhaps TRBD1 or TRBD2 (5 bases each). V was cut by 6 bases and J by 2 bases, with 11 bases left in between. CDR3 length: 12 amino acids. From germline, CDR1 is SQVTM and CDR2 ANQGSEA. CDR3 in DNA: TGCAGCGTCCTCGGGGCCCCCTACGAGCAGTACTTC. This codes for CSVLGAPYEQYF.

The J gene is TRBJ2-7, the V gene TRBV12-3 or TRBV12-4, with 7 bases aligning to TRBD1. This CDR3 has 14 residues. V lost 0 bases to trimming and J lost 3 bases; unmatched junction nucleotides: 2. This CDR3 is CASSLAGQSYEQYF. CDR3 DNA sequence: TGTGCCAGCAGTTTAGCGGGACAGAGCTACGAGCAGTACTTC.

A few counts support this clonotype. This sequence joins TRBV9 and TRBJ2-5; D remains unclear. CDR3 size: 13 residues. Trimming pared 2 bases from V and 5 bases from J, leaving 10 bases between. The germline CDR1 and CDR2 sequences are SGDLS and YYNGEE. This chain's CDR3 is CASSVEGRETQYF. DNA for the CDR3: TGTGCCAGCAGCGTGGAAGGGCGGGAGACCCAGTACTTC.

At least ten counts were recorded for this clonotype. This chain links TRBV29-1 with TRBJ1-2, with 7 bases fitting TRBD1. With 8 bases clipped from V and 7 bases from J, the junction kept 7 bases outside the gene matches. CDR3 size: 11 residues. Germline V gene lookup returns CDR1 SQVTM and CDR2 ANQGSEA. CDR3 region: CSTTTGTGYTF. The CDR3 DNA follows: TGCAGCACAACGACAGGGACTGGCTACACCTTC. The full variable domain, its missing parts supplied by reference TRBV29-1 and TRBJ1-2, is SAVISQKPSRDICQRGTSLTIQCQVDSQVTMMFWYRQQPGQSLTLIATANQGSEATYESGFVIDKFPISRPNLTFSTLTVSNMSPEDSSIYLCSTTTGTGYTFGSGTRLTVV.

This clonotype was counted ten times or more. This chain joins TRBV28 and TRBJ2-5; 9 bases match TRBD2. Germline CDR1 and CDR2: MDHEN and SYDVKM. Germline trimming cut 6 bases from V and 5 bases from J; bases unmatched to any gene: 7. The CDR3 runs 14 residues. The CDR3 nucleotides are TGTGCCAGCAGGACAGCGGGGGGCTGGGAGACCCAGTACTTC. Translating it yields CASRTAGGWETQYF. The full variable domain, its missing parts supplied by reference TRBV28 and TRBJ2-5, is DVKVTQSSRYLVKRTGEKVFLECVQDMDHENMFWYRQDPGLGLRLIYFSYDVKMKEKGDIPEGYSVSREKKERFSLILESASTNQTSMYLCASRTAGGWETQYFGPGTRLLVL.

The rearrangement joins TRBV7-3 to TRBJ2-5; no clear D gene. CDR3 size: 13 residues. The germline V gene has CDR1 SGHTA and CDR2 FQGTGA. Trimming stripped 5 bases from V and 4 bases from J, with 11 bases between. The CDR3 DNA sequence: TGTGCCAGCAGCACTCAGGTGGGAGAGACCCAGTACTTC. It translates to CASSTQVGETQYF.

The rearrangement uses TRBV20-1 and TRBJ2-5; possible D gene TRBD1, 5 bases. V was cut by 1 base and J by 5 bases, with 20 bases left in between. Germline V CDR1 and CDR2: DFQATT, SNEGSKA (reference sequence). This CDR3 spans 16 amino acids. The CDR3 sequence: CSARGPSGQVLETQYF. The CDR3 DNA follows: TGCAGTGCTAGAGGGCCCTCAGGGCAAGTCCTGGAGACCCAGTACTTC.

This clonotype was recorded many times. The genes are TRBV5-1 and TRBJ1-2; D remains unclear. Germline CDR1 SGHRS, CDR2 YFSETQ. CDR3 size: 17 residues. V was pared by 3 bases and J by 2 bases, with 20 bases between. CDR3 bases: TGCGCCAGCAGCTATGGCACCCCCGGCCGGATAAACTATGGCTACACCTTC. Its protein product is CASSYGTPGRINYGYTF.